This T cell receptor beta chain was recovered during a study of early T cells in non-severe SARS-CoV-2 infection. General study findings and limits: Clonotype matching in VDJdb favored anti-spike CD8 responses and did not capture private and CD4 specificities.

Trimming removed 5 bases at V and 6 bases at J, with 17 bases between. Germline CDR1 is SGHTA and CDR2 is FQGNSA. The CDR3 runs 14 residues. Comments on this clonotype: What it binds is not known.

Researchers attached unique molecular identifiers to individual cDNA molecules. TCRdb redid the calling of the 5' RACE reads with MiXCR, one entry per CDR3 protein. This sample carries about 20,000 distinct CDR3 sequences, less than 4.5% of them seen once, and the ten largest clones take more than 1.4%. Source material: whole blood. This chain connects TRBV7-2 to TRBJ2-7; possible D gene TRBD2, 6 bases. The receptor was derived from an adult who was a healthcare worker with PCR-confirmed SARS-CoV-2 infection or an uninfected control (not recorded which). The chain's CDR3 is CASSNRDLGAEQYF. The CDR3 DNA reads TGTGCCAGCAGCAACCGGGACTTAGGCGCCGAGCAGTACTTC.